These 27 T cell receptor beta chains were sequenced from one sample in a study of blood T cell repertoires in COVID-19. The method was immunoSEQ multiplex PCR; TCRdb's version includes in-frame clones alone and lacks a portion of them. The data show roughly 280,000 clones, roughly 90% seen once. Sequenced input: peripheral blood. The receptor source for this set is a man aged 25-40 years with active or convalescent COVID-19.

This clone has a single count. The chain is built from TRBV7-2 and TRBJ2-5, with D unresolved. Germline loops: CDR1 SGHTA, CDR2 FQGNSA. The V end lost 7 bases, the J end lost 3 bases, and 6 bases lay between the germline ends. The CDR3 is 11 residues long. CDR3 sequence: CASTTKETQYF. The CDR3, as DNA: TGTGCCAGCACCACTAAAGAGACCCAGTACTTC.

The chain recombines TRBV7-3 with TRBJ2-3; D is perhaps TRBD1 (6 bases). Trimming cost V 5 bases and J 8 bases, with 14 bases left between them. Per the germline V gene, CDR1 is SGHTA and CDR2 is FQGTGA. The CDR3 is 13 residues long. The CDR3 nucleotides are TGTGCCAGCAGCCAGGACAGCACAACTACGCAGTATTTT. This translates into CASSQDSTTTQYF.

The V and J genes are TRBV7-2 and TRBJ1-3, with D hard to call. The V and J ends lost 5 bases and 5 bases respectively, with 10 bases between them. CDR1 SGHTA and CDR2 FQGNSA come from the germline V gene. The CDR3 totals 13 residues. The CDR3 loop reads CASSATSRNTIYF. For the CDR3, the DNA is TGTGCCAGCAGCGCCACTTCGCGAAACACCATATATTTT.

The sample holds one count of this clone. CDR3 sequence reads: CASSAGQWETNYGYTF. As DNA, the CDR3 is TGTGCCAGTAGTGCGGGACAGTGGGAGACTAACTATGGCTACACCTTC. V is TRBV19 and J is TRBJ1-2; 7 bases fit TRBD1. CDR3 length: 16 residues. With V trimmed by 5 bases and J by 0 bases, 9 bases remained unmatched. From germline, CDR1 is LNHDA and CDR2 SQIVND (reference sequence). The full variable domain, its missing parts supplied by reference TRBV19 and TRBJ1-2, is DGGITQSPKYLFRKEGQNVTLSCEQNLNHDAMYWYRQDPGQGLRLIYYSQIVNDFQKGDIAEGYSVSREKKESFPLTVTSAQKNPTAFYLCASSAGQWETNYGYTFGSGTRLTVV.

This clone was found once. This sequence joins TRBV13 and TRBJ2-3; no clear D. The germline V gene has CDR1 PRHDT and CDR2 FYEKMQ (reference sequence). This CDR3 has 14 residues. Deletions cut 5 bases from V and 3 bases from J, with 12 bases between. CDR3 in amino acids: CASSQTPKTDTQYF. For the CDR3, the DNA is TGTGCCAGCAGCCAGACACCCAAGACAGATACGCAGTATTTT.

The chain combines TRBV10-2 with TRBJ1-5, with unresolved D. Germline V gives CDR1 WSHSY, CDR2 SAAADI. Trimming cost V 3 bases and J 11 bases, with 14 bases left between them. The CDR3 loop spans 13 amino acids. CDR3 coding DNA: TGCGCCAGCAGTGACGCCGAGGCGAGCACCCAGCATTTT. This encodes CASSDAEASTQHF.

The chain carries TRBV11-1 and TRBJ1-4, with D possibly TRBD1 on 5 matching bases. Germline V CDR1 and CDR2: SGHAT, FQDESV (reference sequence). Trimming removed 0 bases from V and 7 bases from J, with 21 bases in between. This CDR3 is 18 amino acids long. The CDR3 DNA sequence: TGTGCCAGCAGCTTAGCGGTCGGTGGGGGAGGTCTTGGTGAAAAACTGTTTTTT. As protein: CASSLAVGGGGLGEKLFF.

The chain recombines TRBV6-5 with TRBJ1-1; TRBD1 might be the D (5 bases). Trimming removed 5 bases at V and 0 bases at J, with 13 bases between. Looked up from germline, CDR1 is MNHEY and CDR2 is SVGAGI. This CDR3 is 15 amino acids long. DNA for the CDR3: TGTGCCAGCAGTCGGGCAGGGTCCCTGAACACTGAAGCTTTCTTT. It is translated as CASSRAGSLNTEAFF.

This chain joins TRBV7-2 and TRBJ2-7; 7 nucleotides match TRBD2. The CDR3 runs to 16 residues. Losses at the gene ends were 5 bases for V and 3 bases for J; bases not matched to a gene: 13. The germline V gene encodes CDR1 SGHTA and CDR2 FQGNSA. CDR3: CASSVGPGTNNYEQYF. DNA of the CDR3: TGTGCCAGCAGCGTGGGGCCGGGGACTAACAACTACGAGCAGTACTTC.

The V call is TRBV3-1 (or the pseudogene TRBV3-2), the J call TRBJ2-7; TRBD1 agrees at 8 bases. Germline assignment: CDR1 LGHDT and CDR2 YNNKEL (reference sequence). With 1 base clipped from V and 7 bases from J, the junction kept 6 bases outside the gene matches. This CDR3 has 14 residues. CDR3 in DNA: TGTGCCAGCAGCCAAGTCTCCCGGACAGGGGAGCAGTACTTC. This translates into CASSQVSRTGEQYF.

The chain recombines TRBV7-7 with TRBJ2-5, with 13 bases matching TRBD2. The CDR3 is 17 residues long. Trimming removed 5 bases from V and 2 bases from J; junction bases left unmatched: 8. Germline lookup yields CDR1 SSHAT and CDR2 FNYEAQ (reference sequence). The CDR3: CASSPRRTSGGQETQYF. The DNA of the CDR3 is TGTGCCAGCAGCCCGAGACGGACTAGCGGGGGACAAGAGACCCAGTACTTC.

This chain uses TRBV7-8 with TRBJ2-7; TRBD2 is a possible D gene (7 bases). Trimming cost V 1 base and J 7 bases, with 17 bases left between them. Germline V gene lookup returns CDR1 SGHVS and CDR2 FQNEAQ. The CDR3 extends over 15 amino acids. CDR3 nucleotide sequence: TGTGCCAGCAGCTTAGATTTCGGGGGGCCAGCGGAGCAGTACTTC. This encodes CASSLDFGGPAEQYF.

The rearrangement joins TRBV19 to TRBJ1-1; TRBD1 aligns across 9 bases. CDR1 LNHDA and CDR2 SQIVND come from the germline V gene (reference sequence). The junction had 16 bases not matched to a gene; V was cut back by 10 bases and J by 7 bases. The CDR3 contains 15 residues. This CDR3 is CATETGTGRFGEAFF. The CDR3 DNA sequence: TGTGCCACCGAGACCGGGACAGGGCGGTTCGGTGAAGCTTTCTTT.

The chain recombines TRBV27 with TRBJ2-5; 8 positions match TRBD2. The CDR3 sequence is 13 residues long. Germline CDR1 is MNHEY and CDR2 is SMNVEV (reference sequence). The junction had 8 bases not matched to a gene; V was cut back by 5 bases and J by 9 bases. The CDR3 reads CASSIYGGVSQYF. CDR3 sequence (DNA): TGTGCCAGCAGTATATACGGGGGGGTGTCCCAGTACTTC.

The chain combines TRBV10-1 with TRBJ2-2; possibly TRBD1 for D (6 bases). Per the germline V gene, CDR1 is WNHNN and CDR2 is SYGVQD (reference sequence). Trimming removed 4 bases at V and 1 base at J, with 13 bases between. The CDR3 runs to 16 residues. The CDR3 reads CASSVNRDWNTGELFF. CDR3 DNA sequence: TGCGCCAGCAGTGTGAACAGGGATTGGAACACCGGGGAGCTGTTTTTT.

The chain links TRBV13 to TRBJ1-3; D may be TRBD1 (6 bases). Germline CDR1 reads PRHDT; CDR2 reads FYEKMQ (reference sequence). CDR3 size: 16 residues. V was cut by 4 bases and J by 2 bases, with 15 bases left in between. The CDR3 spells CASSSVSSGAGNTIYF. The CDR3 coding sequence is TGTGCCAGCAGCTCCGTTTCCTCAGGGGCTGGAAACACCATATATTTT.

The chain combines TRBV7-8 with TRBJ2-7; no firm D call. There are 12 residues in the CDR3. V was clipped by 3 bases and J by 4 bases, with 7 bases between them. Per the germline V gene, CDR1 is SGHVS and CDR2 is FQNEAQ. The CDR3 sequence is CASSFYGYEQYF. The CDR3, as DNA: TGTGCCAGCAGCTTTTACGGGTACGAGCAGTACTTC.

This rearrangement joins TRBV15 to TRBJ2-7; a weak D match, TRBD1 (6 bases). V lost 4 bases and J lost 1, with 17 bases in between. The CDR3 loop spans 16 amino acids. Germline lookup yields CDR1 LNHNV and CDR2 YYDKDF (reference sequence). The CDR3 is CATSNEPGQNSYEQYF. The CDR3 bases are TGTGCCACCAGCAACGAGCCCGGACAGAATTCCTACGAGCAGTACTTC. Variable domain in full (rest from reference TRBV15 and TRBJ2-7): DAMVIQNPRYQVTQFGKPVTLSCSQTLNHNVMYWYQQKSSQAPKLLFHYYDKDFNNEADTPDNFQSRRPNTSFCFLDIRSPGLGDTAMYLCATSNEPGQNSYEQYFGPGTRLTVT.

The chain links TRBV19 to TRBJ2-7; D is undetermined. The CDR3 spans 11 residues. Germline values: CDR1 LNHDA, CDR2 SQIVND (reference sequence). Trimming shortened V by 1 base and J by 6 bases, and 4 bases separated the two germline ends. CDR3 protein: CASSIGAEQYF. CDR3 DNA sequence: TGTGCCAGTAGTATAGGCGCCGAGCAGTACTTC.

V and J are TRBV4-3 and TRBJ2-1; D perhaps matches TRBD2 (5 bases). The germline V gene has CDR1 LGHNA and CDR2 YSLEER. The CDR3 is made up of 16 amino acids. V lost 1 base and J lost 7, with 17 bases in between. The CDR3 here is CASSQAWWGEFNEQFF. CDR3 sequence (DNA): TGCGCCAGCAGCCAAGCATGGTGGGGAGAGTTTAATGAGCAGTTCTTC.

Comment on this clone: This may arise from a read error, as a much more abundant clone is one base away. Within the sample, other DNA sequences also encode this same CDR3. The chain couples TRBV6-4 to TRBJ2-3; 10 bases align to TRBD2. Germline V lookup: CDR1 MRHNA, CDR2 SNTAGT. J gave up 4 bases and V 0 bases, and 1 base lay outside the gene matches. The length of the CDR3 is 15 residues. The CDR3 DNA follows: TGTGCCAGCAGTGACTCGAGCGGGGGGGCAGATACGCAGTATTTT. This translates into CASSDSSGGADTQYF.

V usage is TRBV6-5 and J usage is TRBJ2-7; D might be TRBD2 (5 bases). From germline, CDR1 is MNHEY and CDR2 SVGAGI. The V end lost 7 bases, the J end lost 2 bases, and 15 bases lay between the germline ends. The CDR3 extends over 14 amino acids. The CDR3 DNA reads TGTGCCAGCAAGGCCGGGGTCGTTCCCTACGAGCAGTACTTC. Translating gives CASKAGVVPYEQYF.

CDR3: CASSLRSPYINMNTEAFF. CDR3 DNA sequence: TGTGCCAGCAGCTTACGATCCCCATATATAAACATGAACACTGAAGCTTTCTTT. The chain uses TRBV7-6 and TRBJ1-1; D call uncertain. Germline lookup yields CDR1 SGHVS and CDR2 FNYEAQ. The germline V and J ends were trimmed by 2 bases and 0 bases, with 19 bases remaining between them. This CDR3 region has 18 residues.

This chain's CDR3 is CASISAGASNTGELFF. In DNA, the CDR3 is TGCGCCAGCATTTCGGCGGGGGCCTCGAACACCGGGGAGCTGTTTTTT. The chain uses TRBV10-2 and TRBJ2-2; D perhaps matches TRBD2 (7 bases). This CDR3 is built from 16 residues. Germline loops: CDR1 WSHSY, CDR2 SAAADI. Trimming cost V 7 bases and J 0 bases, with 15 bases left between them.

This chain connects TRBV5-4 to TRBJ1-6; 8 bases agree with TRBD1. The CDR3 has 16 residues. The germline V gene encodes CDR1 SGHNT and CDR2 YYREEE (reference sequence). Losses at the gene ends were 4 bases for V and 9 bases for J; bases not matched to a gene: 12. The CDR3 is CASSHKTTGEGSPLHF. CDR3 DNA sequence: TGTGCCAGCAGCCATAAAACGACAGGGGAGGGTTCACCCCTCCACTTT. The whole variable domain, remainder taken from reference TRBV5-4 and TRBJ1-6, is ETGVTQSPTHLIKTRGQQVTLRCSSQSGHNTVSWYQQALGQGPQFIFQYYREEENGRGNFPPRFSGLQFPNYSSELNVNALELDDSALYLCASSHKTTGEGSPLHFGNGTRLTVT.

This clone has only a few counts. This chain connects TRBV5-4 to TRBJ1-5; TRBD1 agrees at 7 bases. In germline, CDR1 is SGHNT, CDR2 YYREEE (reference sequence). The CDR3 totals 15 residues. V lost 1 base, J lost 3 bases, and 4 bases stayed unmatched. The CDR3 here is CASSLSGQTNQPQHF. CDR3 nucleotide sequence: TGTGCCAGCAGCTTGTCGGGACAGACCAATCAGCCCCAGCATTTT.

The chain joins TRBV9 to TRBJ2-5; a weak D match, TRBD2 (6 bases). Germline V lookup: CDR1 SGDLS, CDR2 YYNGEE. Trimming pared 2 bases from V and 4 bases from J, leaving 15 bases between. This CDR3 has 15 amino acids. The CDR3 DNA reads as TGTGCCAGCAGCGTTAACATAGCGGAACTAGAGACCCAGTACTTC. Translated, it gives CASSVNIAELETQYF.